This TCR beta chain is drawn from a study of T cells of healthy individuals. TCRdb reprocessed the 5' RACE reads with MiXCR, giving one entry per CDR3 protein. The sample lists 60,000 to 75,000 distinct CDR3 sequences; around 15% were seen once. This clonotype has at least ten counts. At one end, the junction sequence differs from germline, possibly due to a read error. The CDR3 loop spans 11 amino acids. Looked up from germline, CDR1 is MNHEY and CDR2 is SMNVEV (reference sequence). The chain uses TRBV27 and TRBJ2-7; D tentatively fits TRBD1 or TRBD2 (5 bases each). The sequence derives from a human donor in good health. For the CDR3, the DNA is TGTGCCAGCAGTTTGGGGGAAGAGCTGTACTTC. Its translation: CASSLGEELYF.